This T cell receptor beta chain derives from a study of blood T cell repertoires in COVID-19. Study-wide context: The United States, Italy and Spain provided the acute and convalescent COVID-19 samples. Sources were T cells, B-cell-depleted T cells, or PBMCs; the material itself was cDNA or gDNA.

Study processing details: Nucleated cell counts were estimated from reference gene primer amplification. The table came from immunoSEQ multiplex PCR; TCRdb's copy has only in-frame clones and leaves some out. That table is the source of V, J and clone size, and D and trimming were worked out from the DNA. The sample records roughly 250,000 clones, less than 90% being singletons. Germline values: CDR1 SGHTA, CDR2 FQGNSA. V lost 5 bases to trimming and J lost 4 bases; unmatched junction nucleotides: 8. The CDR3 is 15 residues long. This sequence joins TRBV7-2 and TRBJ1-5; TRBD1 aligns across 7 bases. The specimen was peripheral blood. The sequence was obtained from a woman in her thirties or forties who had recovered from COVID-19. The CDR3 nucleotides read TGTGCCAGCAGCCCTCAGACAGGGCCTAATCAGCCCCAGCATTTT. Amino acids: CASSPQTGPNQPQHF.